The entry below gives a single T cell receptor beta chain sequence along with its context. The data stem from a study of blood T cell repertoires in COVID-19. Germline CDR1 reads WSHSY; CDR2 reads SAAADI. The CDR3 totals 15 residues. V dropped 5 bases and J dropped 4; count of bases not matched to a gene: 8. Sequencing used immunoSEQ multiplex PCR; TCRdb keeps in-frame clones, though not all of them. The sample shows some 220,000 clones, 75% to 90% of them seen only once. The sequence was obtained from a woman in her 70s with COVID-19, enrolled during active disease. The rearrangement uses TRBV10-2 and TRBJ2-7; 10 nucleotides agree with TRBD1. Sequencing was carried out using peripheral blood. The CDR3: CASSPDRGNAYEQYF. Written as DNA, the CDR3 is TGCGCCAGCAGTCCGGACAGGGGGAATGCTTACGAGCAGTACTTC.